The 7 T cell receptor beta chains in this list originate from one sample, sequenced in a study of blood T cell repertoires in COVID-19. Using immunoSEQ multiplex PCR, the repertoire was profiled, and TCRdb retains in-frame clones only, with some absent. The data hold about 250,000 clones, with roughly 85% observed a single time. The sequenced material came from PBMCs or T cells enriched from blood (not recorded which). The receptors here all came from a woman in her twenties or thirties who had recovered from COVID-19.

The chain joins TRBV18 to TRBJ2-1, with 10 bases fitting TRBD2. There are 14 residues in the CDR3. J gave up 6 bases and V 3 bases, and 2 bases lay outside the gene matches. Germline CDR1 KGHSH, CDR2 LQKENI. The CDR3 loop is CASSPRTSGNEQFF. The CDR3 coding sequence is TGTGCCAGCTCACCGAGGACTAGCGGCAATGAGCAGTTCTTC.

The chain couples TRBV7-9 to TRBJ1-6; no definite D call. The CDR3 is 14 residues long. The germline V gene encodes CDR1 SEHNR and CDR2 FQNEAQ (reference sequence). V lost 4 bases to trimming and J lost 6 bases, with 10 bases between them. CDR3 coding DNA: TGTGCCAGCAGCTACCGGGAGCTTAATTCACCCCTCCACTTT. Amino acid sequence: CASSYRELNSPLHF.

The chain couples TRBV9 to TRBJ2-7; 7 nucleotides line up with TRBD1. With V trimmed by 4 bases and J by 2 bases, 3 bases remained unmatched. This CDR3 has 13 residues. The germline V gene has CDR1 SGDLS and CDR2 YYNGEE. DNA of the CDR3: TGTGCCAGCAGCCCGGGACAGCCCTACGAGCAGTACTTC. This codes for CASSPGQPYEQYF.

The J gene is TRBJ1-2, the V gene TRBV11-2; 9 nucleotides align to TRBD1. Unmatched junction bases numbered 8, after V lost 6 bases and J lost 3 bases. Germline CDR1 SGHAT, CDR2 FQNNGV. This CDR3 region has 15 residues. In DNA form, the CDR3 reads TGTGCCAGCAGTAACTACAGGGGGCTCGACTATGGCTACACCTTC. This codes for CASSNYRGLDYGYTF.

The chain combines TRBV19 with TRBJ1-5; TRBD1 agrees at 7 bases. The CDR3 extends over 15 amino acids. Unmatched junction bases numbered 7, after V lost 8 bases and J lost 0 bases. Per germline, CDR1 LNHDA and CDR2 SQIVND (reference sequence). DNA for the CDR3: TGTGCCAGTGGGGGACAGCCTAATAGCAATCAGCCCCAGCATTTT. Translation gives CASGGQPNSNQPQHF.

This clone has more than one count but fewer than ten. V gene TRBV11-2 combines with J gene TRBJ1-2; 9 bases are a match to TRBD1. Germline V gives CDR1 SGHAT, CDR2 FQNNGV. The V segment lost 1 base and the J segment 7 bases; nucleotides outside the gene matches: 4. The CDR3 spans 14 residues. Written as DNA, the CDR3 is TGTGCCAGCAGCTTAGTTGGGACAGGGTCTGGCTACACCTTC. Its protein is CASSLVGTGSGYTF.

This clone was seen only once. The chain uses TRBV7-9 and TRBJ1-6, with 7 bases that match TRBD1. This CDR3 contains 15 residues. J lost 10 bases, V lost 1 base, and 7 bases had no gene match. Germline V CDR1 and CDR2: SEHNR, FQNEAQ (reference sequence). The CDR3 loop reads CASSLVTGDRSPLHF. CDR3 sequence (DNA): TGTGCCAGCAGCTTAGTTACAGGGGATAGGTCACCCCTCCACTTT.